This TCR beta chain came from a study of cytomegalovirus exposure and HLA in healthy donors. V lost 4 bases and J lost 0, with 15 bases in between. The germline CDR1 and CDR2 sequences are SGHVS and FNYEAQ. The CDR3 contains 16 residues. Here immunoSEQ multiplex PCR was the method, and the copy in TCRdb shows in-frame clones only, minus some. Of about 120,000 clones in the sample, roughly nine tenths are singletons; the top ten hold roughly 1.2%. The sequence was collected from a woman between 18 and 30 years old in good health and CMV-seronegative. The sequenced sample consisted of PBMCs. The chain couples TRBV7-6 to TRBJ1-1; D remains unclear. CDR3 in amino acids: CASSSFVARMNTEAFF. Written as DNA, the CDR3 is TGTGCCAGCAGCTCCTTCGTGGCCAGAATGAACACTGAAGCTTTCTTT.